The sequence of this T cell receptor (beta chain) was determined in a study of cytomegalovirus exposure and HLA in healthy donors. For this clone: Antigen unknown.

The CDR3 has 15 amino acids. Unmatched junction bases numbered 4, after V lost 2 bases and J lost 2 bases. Germline lookup yields CDR1 LNHNV and CDR2 YYDKDF (reference sequence). The PCR used 60 Vbeta and 13 Jbeta primers. Profiling relied on immunoSEQ multiplex PCR, and the TCRdb table lists in-frame clones only, not all of them. In the table there are 150,000 to 200,000 clones, around 81% of which are singletons. Points from the study as a whole: The study labeled 180 or so TCR beta chains cytomegalovirus-associated. A further, later analysis showed that HLA-associated TCR beta chains (compared with equally common others) were more clonally expanded.

The clonotype originates from a young man in good health and CMV-seronegative. The chain uses TRBV15 and TRBJ2-3; 7 bases map to TRBD1. The sequenced material came from PBMCs. The CDR3 DNA is TGTGCCACCAGCAGACCTGACAGGGACACAGATACGCAGTATTTT. Its translation is CATSRPDRDTDTQYF.